These 32 T cell receptor beta chains were all obtained from the same sample, sequenced in a study of T-cell reconstitution after alpha-beta-depleted transplantation in children. Unique molecular identifiers were built into the TCRbeta library. Each CDR3 protein gets one entry after TCRdb re-called the PCR reads with MiXCR. The table includes about 470,000 distinct CDR3 sequences, around two fifths detected once. This specimen consisted of PBMCs, obtained before TCRalphabeta/CD19-depleted stem cell transplant. All receptors come from a girl aged 2 to 10 with aplastic anemia, due to receive a stem cell transplant.

This clonotype was found a few times. This chain joins TRBV5-5 and TRBJ2-2; 10 bases are shared with TRBD1. The CDR3 spans 14 residues. V shed 5 bases and J 5 bases; nucleotides not matched to a gene: 3. CDR1 SGHKS and CDR2 YYEKEE come from the germline V gene (reference sequence). CDR3 loop: CASRPGQGTGELFF. In DNA, the CDR3 is TGTGCCAGCAGGCCGGGACAGGGGACCGGGGAGCTGTTTTTT. Combining the CDR3 with reference TRBV5-5 and TRBJ2-2 gives the whole variable domain DAGVTQSPTHLIKTRGQQVTLRCSPISGHKSVSWYQQVLGQGPQFIFQYYEKEERGRGNFPDRFSARQFPNYSSELNVNALLLGDSALYLCASRPGQGTGELFFGEGSRLTVL.

The chain recombines TRBV20-1 with TRBJ2-1; maybe TRBD1 (7 bases). Per germline, CDR1 DFQATT and CDR2 SNEGSKA (reference sequence). Trimming took off 3 bases at V and 3 bases at J, with 9 bases between the two ends. The CDR3 loop spans 13 amino acids. For the CDR3, the DNA is TGCAGTGCTAGCAGGGGGGACTACAATGAGCAGTTCTTC. Protein product: CSASRGDYNEQFF.

This clonotype was observed a few times. This chain uses TRBV20-1 with TRBJ2-3, with a possible D match to TRBD2 (7 bases). The V end lost 4 bases, the J end lost 1 base, and 12 bases lay between the germline ends. The CDR3 extends over 14 amino acids. Germline V gene data show CDR1 as DFQATT and CDR2 as SNEGSKA (reference sequence). The CDR3 here is CSAKVGGRTDTQYF. The CDR3 DNA is TGCAGTGCTAAAGTGGGGGGGCGCACAGATACGCAGTATTTT.

The chain recombines TRBV6-1 with TRBJ2-1, with 14 bases fitting TRBD2. Trimming cost V 6 bases and J 10 bases; bases outside gene matches: 14. CDR3 length: 17 residues. The germline V gene encodes CDR1 MNHNS and CDR2 SASEGT. CDR3: CASRLTSGRATLREQFF. The CDR3 DNA reads TGTGCCAGCAGGCTGACTAGCGGGAGGGCCACCTTACGGGAGCAGTTCTTC.

This chain uses TRBV2 with TRBJ2-3; 8 nucleotides align to TRBD2. Germline CDR1 and CDR2: SNHLY and FYNNEI. Losses at the gene ends were 3 bases for V and 6 bases for J; bases not matched to a gene: 5. The CDR3 is 14 residues long. The DNA of the CDR3 is TGTGCCAGCAGTGATAATAGCGGGGAGGATACGCAGTATTTT. Translated, it gives CASSDNSGEDTQYF.

As for this clonotype: The DNA is omitted, as the CDR3 cannot be located on it reliably, and the CDR3 follows TCRdb's listing. The chain is built from TRBV20-1 and TRBJ2-5. Germline CDR1 DFQATT, CDR2 SNEGSKA (reference sequence). The CDR3 sequence runs 14 residues, both termini included. CDR3 sequence: CSARDGVTFGAQYF.

V gene TRBV9 combines with J gene TRBJ1-3; D unresolved. Germline-derived CDR1 and CDR2 are SGDLS and YYNGEE. The CDR3 runs to 16 residues. The V gene lost 0 bases and the J gene lost 0 bases, with 10 bases spanning the gap. The CDR3: CASSVAPGLSGNTIYF. The DNA for the CDR3 is TGTGCCAGCAGCGTAGCTCCGGGTCTCTCTGGAAACACCATATATTTT.

This clonotype showed up just a few times. V is TRBV7-9 and J is TRBJ1-1, with a tentative D call TRBD1 (6 bases). V was clipped by 5 bases and J by 4 bases, with 11 bases between them. This CDR3 contains 13 residues. Per germline, CDR1 SEHNR and CDR2 FQNEAQ (reference sequence). The DNA of the CDR3 is TGTGCCAGCAGCCGGGACACCGGCACTGAAGCTTTCTTT. Protein product: CASSRDTGTEAFF.

This clonotype was counted ten times or more. The chain combines TRBV29-1 with TRBJ2-2, with D tentatively TRBD2 (6 bases). This CDR3 is built from 12 residues. Germline CDR1 reads SQVTM; CDR2 reads ANQGSEA. Between the trimmed V and J ends, which lost 3 bases and 6 bases, there was a span of 8 bases. The CDR3 DNA is TGCAGCGTTGACGGAGGGGCCGGGGAGCTGTTTTTT. Its protein product is CSVDGGAGELFF.

The rearrangement links TRBV5-5 to TRBJ2-1, with D perhaps TRBD1 or TRBD2 (5 bases each). Deletions cut 1 base from V and 0 bases from J, with 14 bases between. There are 17 residues in the CDR3. CDR1 is SGHKS, CDR2 YYEKEE, per germline (reference sequence). As DNA, the CDR3 is TGTGCCAGCAGCTTGTCTCCCGGGGCGAGCTCCTACAATGAGCAGTTCTTC. This gives the protein CASSLSPGASSYNEQFF.

This clonotype was counted ten times or more. This chain connects TRBV12-3 or TRBV12-4 to TRBJ2-7, with 15 nucleotides matching TRBD2. The ends lost 4 bases at V and 9 bases at J; junction bases unmatched: 7. This CDR3 is 15 amino acids long. The CDR3 bases are TGTGCCAGCAGTTCGGGACTAGCGGGAGGAGATTTGCAGTACTTC. The encoded protein is CASSSGLAGGDLQYF.

This clonotype is a singleton in its sample. The V and J genes are TRBV5-1 and TRBJ2-3, with D perhaps matching TRBD2 (5 bases). Germline CDR1 is SGHRS and CDR2 is YFSETQ. Trimming took off 2 bases at V and 3 bases at J, with 13 bases between the two ends. CDR3 length: 15 residues. Here the CDR3 reads CASSLGSSLTDTQYF. The CDR3 DNA follows: TGCGCCAGCAGCTTAGGATCTAGCCTTACAGATACGCAGTATTTT.

CDR3 residues: CASSRKGLAAHEQYF. CDR3 DNA: TGTGCCAGCAGCCGCAAGGGACTAGCGGCCCACGAGCAGTACTTC. This chain connects TRBV7-6 to TRBJ2-7, with 11 bases matching TRBD2. The CDR3 contains 15 residues. Germline CDR1 reads SGHVS; CDR2 reads FNYEAQ. V was pared by 5 bases and J by 5 bases, with 8 bases of the junction left unmatched. The variable domain in full, with the rest retrieved from reference TRBV7-6 and TRBJ2-7, is GAGVSQSPRYKVTKRGQDVALRCDPISGHVSLYWYRQALGQGPEFLTYFNYEAQQDKSGLPNDRFSAERPEGSISTLTIQRTEQRDSAMYRCASSRKGLAAHEQYFGPGTRLTVT.

The chain links TRBV20-1 to TRBJ2-1; either TRBD1 or TRBD2 may supply D (6 bases each). Trimming took off 6 bases at V and 4 bases at J, with 28 bases between the two ends. The CDR3 is made up of 18 amino acids. Germline assignment: CDR1 DFQATT and CDR2 SNEGSKA (reference sequence). The DNA for the CDR3 is TGCAGTGCAACCCCTCTCCCAGGGGTAGCGGTTCCTTACAATGAGCAGTTCTTC. Translated: CSATPLPGVAVPYNEQFF.

The V and J genes are TRBV28 and TRBJ2-2; D remains ambiguous. The CDR3 runs 13 residues. Germline V CDR1 and CDR2: MDHEN, SYDVKM. V shed 4 bases and J shed 5 bases, with 8 bases lying between them. The CDR3 loop is CASSSHGTGELFF. CDR3 in DNA: TGTGCCAGCAGTTCACACGGGACCGGGGAGCTGTTTTTT.

The rearrangement uses TRBV12-3 or TRBV12-4 and TRBJ2-7; 12 bases align to TRBD2. V gave up 11 bases and J gave up 3 bases; unmatched junction bases: 20. The CDR3 extends over 18 amino acids. The chain's CDR3 is CAFRARGLAGGSNYEQYF. In nucleotides, the CDR3 is TGTGCCTTCAGGGCTAGAGGCCTAGCGGGAGGGTCCAACTACGAGCAGTACTTC.

The chain has TRBV5-1 and TRBJ2-1; D ambiguous. Germline V gene lookup returns CDR1 SGHRS and CDR2 YFSETQ. The CDR3 length is 13 residues. Trimming cost V 1 base and J 6 bases, with 8 bases left between them. CDR3 in amino acids: CASSLWSSNEQFF. The DNA of the CDR3 is TGCGCCAGCAGCTTGTGGTCTAGCAATGAGCAGTTCTTC.

The table lists this clonotype with many counts. The V call is TRBV5-1, the J call TRBJ2-4; 14 bases match TRBD2. The V and J ends lost 1 base and 9 bases, in that order; junction bases with no gene match: 6. Germline loops: CDR1 SGHRS, CDR2 YFSETQ. The CDR3 totals 16 residues. CDR3 residues: CASSLTGTSGSGIQYF. The CDR3 coding sequence is TGCGCCAGCAGCTTGACAGGGACTAGCGGGAGCGGCATTCAGTACTTC.

The chain has TRBV5-1 and TRBJ1-4; 7 bases fit TRBD1. The V and J ends lost 4 bases and 6 bases, in that order; junction bases with no gene match: 9. CDR3 length: 15 residues. The V gene's germline CDR1 is SGHRS and CDR2 YFSETQ. CDR3 sequence (DNA): TGCGCCAGCAGCCCCCAGGGGGGAAGAGATGAAAAACTGTTTTTT. Its translation is CASSPQGGRDEKLFF.

This clonotype was seen many times. The gene calls are TRBV7-2 and TRBJ2-3; 11 bases align to TRBD2. CDR3 length equals 17 residues. The V gene end was trimmed by 10 bases and the J gene end by 2 bases; junction bases not matched to a gene: 14. Germline CDR1 SGHTA, CDR2 FQGNSA. The CDR3 loop reads CATLLTSGSPTTDTQYF. The CDR3 DNA reads TGTGCCACCCTGCTTACTAGCGGGAGTCCTACCACAGATACGCAGTATTTT.

This chain's CDR3 is CSARDPGRFQETQYF. Here the CDR3 DNA reads TGCAGTGCTAGAGATCCGGGGCGGTTCCAAGAGACCCAGTACTTC. V and J are TRBV20-1 and TRBJ2-5; D possibly uses TRBD1 or TRBD2 (5 bases each). The germline CDR1 and CDR2 sequences are DFQATT and SNEGSKA (reference sequence). The CDR3 extends over 15 amino acids. Trimming took 0 bases from V and 1 from J, leaving 12 bases between them.

This clonotype is a singleton in its sample. The chain recombines TRBV28 with TRBJ2-2, with 7 bases aligning to TRBD2. This CDR3 region has 15 residues. The germline gives CDR1 MDHEN, CDR2 SYDVKM. V gave up 5 bases and J gave up 4 bases; unmatched junction bases: 7. CDR3 in amino acids: CASSIRGDFTGELFF. For the CDR3, the DNA is TGTGCCAGCAGTATCCGGGGGGATTTCACCGGGGAGCTGTTTTTT.

The chain uses TRBV7-9 and TRBJ2-1, with 15 bases fitting TRBD2. Germline V gives CDR1 SEHNR, CDR2 FQNEAQ (reference sequence). V dropped 8 bases and J dropped 10; count of bases not matched to a gene: 3. The CDR3 runs 13 residues. CDR3 sequence: CASEGTSGREQFF. The DNA for the CDR3 is TGTGCCAGCGAGGGGACTAGCGGGAGGGAGCAGTTCTTC.

This clonotype was recorded a few times. V and J are TRBV20-1 and TRBJ2-1; D is undetermined. V was pared by 0 bases and J by 0 bases, with 12 bases between. The CDR3 spans 16 residues. Germline V gene data show CDR1 as DFQATT and CDR2 as SNEGSKA (reference sequence). The CDR3 DNA reads TGCAGTGCTAGAGATCGAGACCGTAGCTCCTACAATGAGCAGTTCTTC. Its protein is CSARDRDRSSYNEQFF.

This clonotype was detected ten times or more. The rearrangement joins TRBV7-9 to TRBJ2-3; D might be TRBD1 (5 bases). With 4 bases removed from V and 1 base from J, the gap between germline ends came to 12 bases. The CDR3 covers 15 residues. Per the germline V gene, CDR1 is SEHNR and CDR2 is FQNEAQ (reference sequence). In nucleotides, the CDR3 is TGTGCCAGCAGCTCGACAGCTTTCGGCACAGATACGCAGTATTTT. It encodes CASSSTAFGTDTQYF.

This CDR3 is CSATTGTYEAFF. CDR3 nucleotides: TGCAGTGCCACCACCGGGACATATGAAGCTTTCTTT. The chain joins TRBV20-1 to TRBJ1-1; D is perhaps TRBD1 (6 bases). Germline V gene lookup returns CDR1 DFQATT and CDR2 SNEGSKA (reference sequence). Trimming shortened V by 6 bases and J by 7 bases, and 15 bases separated the two germline ends. The CDR3 runs to 12 residues.

This clonotype was seen many times. The chain links TRBV5-1 to TRBJ2-7; maybe TRBD1 (6 bases). Trimming took 4 bases from V and 1 from J, leaving 15 bases between them. The CDR3 extends over 15 amino acids. CDR1 is SGHRS, CDR2 YFSETQ, per germline. CDR3 nucleotide sequence: TGCGCCAGCAGCCTGGAGGACAGAGCATCCTACGAGCAGTACTTC. Translated: CASSLEDRASYEQYF. Together with reference TRBV5-1 and TRBJ2-7, the CDR3 gives the full variable domain: KAGVTQTPRYLIKTRGQQVTLSCSPISGHRSVSWYQQTPGQGLQFLFEYFSETQRNKGNFPGRFSGRQFSNSRSEMNVSTLELGDSALYLCASSLEDRASYEQYFGPGTRLTVT.

CDR3 sequence (DNA): TGTGCTAGTGGTTTGGTACTAGGGGAAGTTTATGGCTACACCTTC. It translates to CASGLVLGEVYGYTF. This rearrangement joins TRBV12-5 to TRBJ1-2, with D possibly being TRBD1 (5 bases). V was shortened by 0 bases and J by 5 bases, with 13 bases between the two germline ends. In germline, CDR1 is LGHNT, CDR2 FRNRAP. The CDR3 is 15 amino acids.

CDR3 sequence reads: CASSLGLFGYTF. CDR3 bases: TGTGCCAGCAGCTTAGGCCTTTTTGGGTACACCTTC. The gene calls are TRBV7-2 and TRBJ1-2; D gene ambiguous. V was pared by 1 base and J by 11 bases, with 11 bases between. The CDR3 consists of 12 residues. Germline assignment: CDR1 SGHTA and CDR2 FQGNSA.

Many counts were recorded for this clonotype. The chain links TRBV29-1 to TRBJ2-5; possibly TRBD1 for D (6 bases). This CDR3 comprises 11 residues. The germline V gene has CDR1 SQVTM and CDR2 ANQGSEA. V shed 3 bases and J shed 9 bases, with 11 bases lying between them. For the CDR3, the DNA is TGCAGCGTTGACAGGGGTCCCGCCCAGTACTTC. This sequence encodes CSVDRGPAQYF.

This clonotype was seen a few times. V and J are TRBV7-2 and TRBJ2-5; unclear D gene. V was cut by 5 bases and J by 1 base, with 8 bases left in between. The CDR3 covers 13 residues. The V gene's germline CDR1 is SGHTA and CDR2 FQGNSA. This CDR3 is CASSPTLQETQYF. CDR3 DNA sequence: TGTGCCAGCAGCCCGACCCTCCAAGAGACCCAGTACTTC.

This chain connects TRBV15 to TRBJ2-5; 9 nucleotides match TRBD1. Germline trimming cut 5 bases from V and 5 bases from J; bases unmatched to any gene: 3. The V gene's germline CDR1 is LNHNV and CDR2 YYDKDF (reference sequence). The CDR3 contains 13 residues. The CDR3 sequence: CATSGQGWETQYF. In nucleotides, the CDR3 is TGTGCCACCAGCGGACAGGGGTGGGAGACCCAGTACTTC.